This TCR beta chain was retrieved from a study of post-analysis software for immune sequencing data. Background on the study: Disease courses included relapsing-remitting, secondary progressive and progressive-relapsing multiple sclerosis. Findings and limits, study-wide: Five or six TRBV segments were significantly more frequent in patients than in controls. TRBV5-6, TRBV5-1 and TRBV20-1 were among these segments.

Regarding this clonotype: Its target is unknown.

V lost 0 bases and J lost 8, with 14 bases in between. The length of the CDR3 is 15 residues. Germline V gene data show CDR1 as SGHAT and CDR2 as FQNNGV. TCR beta libraries were prepared from cDNA with unique molecular identifiers. Via MiXCR, TCRdb re-called the PCR reads, giving one row per CDR3 protein. The table includes about 400,000 distinct CDR3 sequences, roughly 38% detected once. The chain is built from TRBV11-2 and TRBJ2-1, with D possibly being TRBD1 or TRBD2 (5 bases each). The sequence was collected from a girl under 18 with multiple sclerosis. Sequencing used blood. The CDR3 region is CASSLEQGGGYEQFF. The CDR3 DNA reads TGTGCCAGCAGCTTAGAGCAGGGTGGAGGTTATGAGCAGTTCTTC. Full variable domain (outside the CDR3, taken from reference TRBV11-2 and TRBJ2-1): EAGVAQSPRYKIIEKRQSVAFWCNPISGHATLYWYQQILGQGPKLLIQFQNNGVVDDSQLPKDRFSAERLKGVDSTLKIQPAKLEDSAVYLCASSLEQGGGYEQFFGPGTRLTVL.